This TCR beta chain was identified during a study of blood T cells in healthy people across ages. Study conclusions and caveats: Higher diversity and more naive CD4+ cells were features of long-lived donors, compared to aged donors. PBMCs left unsorted prevented a conclusive naive versus antigen-experienced comparison. Per million T cells, TCR beta diversity dropped about linearly as age rose.

Trimming removed 6 bases from V and 9 bases from J; junction bases left unmatched: 17. The germline gives CDR1 MNHEY, CDR2 SVGAGI. This CDR3 contains 16 residues. This clonotype came up a few times. Antigen: not known. Sample-barcoded 5' priming and a J-beta primer mix drove a second PCR of roughly 6 to 12 cycles. TCRdb reprocessed the 5' RACE reads with MiXCR, giving one entry per CDR3 protein. The sample shows about 1.7 million distinct CDR3 sequences, under 30% of them seen only once. This chain links TRBV6-5 with TRBJ2-1, with 7 positions matching TRBD2. The sequenced sample consisted of blood. This clonotype was obtained from a woman between 25 and 40 years old in good health. This CDR3 reads CASRKLAGDPGGEQFF. As DNA, the CDR3 is TGTGCCAGCAGAAAGCTGGCGGGAGACCCGGGGGGTGAGCAGTTCTTC.